The clone carrying this T cell receptor (beta chain) came up a few times. Antigen specificity is unknown. Regarding time point: sample taken at primary tumor resection. Whole RNA was taken from tumor, nontumor lung or frozen PBMC; it was then sequenced unsorted. These data come from a study of spatial heterogeneity in lung cancer. The study, taken as a whole, reports: Relative to follow-up, resection was when ubiquitous expanded tumor TCRs appeared more in blood.

Every TCR cDNA molecule bore a unique molecular identifier. Each CDR3 protein gets one entry after TCRdb re-called the 5' RACE reads with MiXCR. Among tens of thousands of distinct CDR3 sequences listed, over 9.5% were seen once. The CDR3 is made up of 17 amino acids. Germline V gives CDR1 SGHTA, CDR2 FQGNSA. The V segment lost 5 bases and the J segment 2 bases; nucleotides outside the gene matches: 11. The sequence derives from a male donor with early-stage non-small cell lung cancer. V usage is TRBV7-2 and J usage is TRBJ2-7; TRBD2 matches at 11 bases. Source: PBMCs, taken at surgery. CDR3 residues: CASSKGTSGKGTYEQYF. CDR3 sequence (DNA): TGTGCCAGCAGCAAAGGGACTAGCGGAAAGGGGACCTACGAGCAGTACTTC.